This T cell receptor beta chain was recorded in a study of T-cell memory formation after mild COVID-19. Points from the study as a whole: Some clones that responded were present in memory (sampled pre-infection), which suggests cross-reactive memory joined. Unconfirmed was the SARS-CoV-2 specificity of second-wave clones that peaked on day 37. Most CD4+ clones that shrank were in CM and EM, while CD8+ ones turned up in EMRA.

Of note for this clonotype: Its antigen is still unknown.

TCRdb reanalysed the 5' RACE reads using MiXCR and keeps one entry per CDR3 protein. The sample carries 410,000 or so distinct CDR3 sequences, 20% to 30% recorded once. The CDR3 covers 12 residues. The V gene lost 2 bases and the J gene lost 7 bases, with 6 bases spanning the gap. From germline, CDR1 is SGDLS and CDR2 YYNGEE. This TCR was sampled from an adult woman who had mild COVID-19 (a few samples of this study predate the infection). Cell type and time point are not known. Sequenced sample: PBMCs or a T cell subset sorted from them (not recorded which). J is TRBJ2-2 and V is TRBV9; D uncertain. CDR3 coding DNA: TGTGCCAGCAGCGTCCCCAGCGGGGAGCTGTTTTTT. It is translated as CASSVPSGELFF.